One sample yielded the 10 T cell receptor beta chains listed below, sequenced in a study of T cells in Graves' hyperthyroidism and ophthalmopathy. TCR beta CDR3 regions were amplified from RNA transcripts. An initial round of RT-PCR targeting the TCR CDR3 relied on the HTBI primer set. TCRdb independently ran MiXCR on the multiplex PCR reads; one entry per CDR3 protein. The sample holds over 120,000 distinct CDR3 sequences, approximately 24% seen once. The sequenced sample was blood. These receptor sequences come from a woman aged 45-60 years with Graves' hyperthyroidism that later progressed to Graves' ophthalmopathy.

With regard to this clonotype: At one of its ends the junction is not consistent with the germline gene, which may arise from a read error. CDR3 nucleotides: TGCGCCAGCAGCGTTTCCGGGACACAGAACACTGAAGCTTCCTTT. As protein: CASSVSGTQNTEASF. V usage is TRBV5-1 and J usage is TRBJ1-1; D might be TRBD1 (6 bases). The CDR3 is 15 residues long. CDR1 SGHRS and CDR2 YFSETQ come from the germline V gene.

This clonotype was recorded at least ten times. As DNA, the CDR3 is TGCAGCGTCCGACTAGCAGGCACCTACGAGCAGTACTTC. This gives the protein CSVRLAGTYEQYF. The gene calls are TRBV29-1 and TRBJ2-7; 7 bases are a match to TRBD2. Trimming removed 6 bases from V and 2 bases from J; junction bases left unmatched: 7. CDR3 length: 13 amino acids. Germline lookup yields CDR1 SQVTM and CDR2 ANQGSEA.

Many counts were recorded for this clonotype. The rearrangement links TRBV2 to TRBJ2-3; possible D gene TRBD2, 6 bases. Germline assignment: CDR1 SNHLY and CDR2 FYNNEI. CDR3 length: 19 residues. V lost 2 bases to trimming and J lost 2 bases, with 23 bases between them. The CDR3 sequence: CASSERLRGLTRNTDTQYF. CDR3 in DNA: TGTGCCAGCAGTGAACGCTTGCGGGGCTTGACCAGAAACACAGATACGCAGTATTTT.

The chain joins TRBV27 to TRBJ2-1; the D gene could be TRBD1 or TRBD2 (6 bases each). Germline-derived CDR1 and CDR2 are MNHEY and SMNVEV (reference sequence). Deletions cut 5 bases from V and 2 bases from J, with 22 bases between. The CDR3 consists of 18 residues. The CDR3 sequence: CASSPLRGVLVPYNEQFF. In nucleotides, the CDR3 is TGTGCCAGCAGTCCCCTTAGGGGGGTACTTGTGCCCTACAATGAGCAGTTCTTC.

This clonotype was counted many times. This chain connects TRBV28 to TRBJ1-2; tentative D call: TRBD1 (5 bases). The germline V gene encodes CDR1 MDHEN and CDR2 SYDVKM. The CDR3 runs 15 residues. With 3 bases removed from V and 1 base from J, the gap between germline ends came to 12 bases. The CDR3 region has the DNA TGTGCCAGCAGTTTGAGTGGGGCGGTTAACTATGGCTACACCTTC. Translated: CASSLSGAVNYGYTF.

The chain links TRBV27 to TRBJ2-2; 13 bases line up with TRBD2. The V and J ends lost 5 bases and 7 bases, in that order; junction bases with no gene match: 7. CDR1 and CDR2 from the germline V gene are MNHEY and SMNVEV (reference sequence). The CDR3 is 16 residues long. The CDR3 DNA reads TGTGCCAGCAGTCCAGGACTAGCGGGAGCCTTCGGGGAGCTGTTTTTT. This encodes CASSPGLAGAFGELFF.

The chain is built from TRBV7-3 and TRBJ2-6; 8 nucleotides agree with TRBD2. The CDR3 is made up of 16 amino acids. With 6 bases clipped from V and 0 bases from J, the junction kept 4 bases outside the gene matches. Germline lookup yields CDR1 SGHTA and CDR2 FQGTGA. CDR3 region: CASSRSGNSGANVLTF. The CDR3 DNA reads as TGTGCCAGCAGTCGTAGCGGGAACTCTGGGGCCAACGTCCTGACTTTC. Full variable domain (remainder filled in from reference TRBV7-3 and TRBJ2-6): GAGVSQTPSNKVTEKGKYVELRCDPISGHTALYWYRQSLGQGPEFLIYFQGTGAADDSGLPNDRFFAVRPEGSVSTLKIQRTERGDSAVYLCASSRSGNSGANVLTFGAGSRLTVL.

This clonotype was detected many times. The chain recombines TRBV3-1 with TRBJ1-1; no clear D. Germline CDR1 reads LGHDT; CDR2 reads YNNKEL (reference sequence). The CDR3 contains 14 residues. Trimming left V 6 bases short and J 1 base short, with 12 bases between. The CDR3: CASRHRTQNTEAFF. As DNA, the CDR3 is TGTGCCAGCAGACATCGTACGCAGAACACTGAAGCTTTCTTT.

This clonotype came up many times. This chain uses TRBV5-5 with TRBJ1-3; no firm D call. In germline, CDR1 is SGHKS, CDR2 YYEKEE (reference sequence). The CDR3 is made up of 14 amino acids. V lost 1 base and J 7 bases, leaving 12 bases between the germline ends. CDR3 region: CASSLSPTQNTIYF. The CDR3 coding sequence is TGTGCCAGCAGCTTGAGTCCGACGCAGAACACCATATATTTT.

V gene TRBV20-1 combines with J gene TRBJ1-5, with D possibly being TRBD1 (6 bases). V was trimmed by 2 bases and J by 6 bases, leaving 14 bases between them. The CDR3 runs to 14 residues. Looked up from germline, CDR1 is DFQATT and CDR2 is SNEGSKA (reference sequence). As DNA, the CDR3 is TGCAGTGCTAGATCGGGGGCCGGGGGTCAGCCCCAGCATTTT. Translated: CSARSGAGGQPQHF.